These 29 T cell receptor beta chains were all obtained from the same sample, sequenced in a study of shared clonotypes between healthy human individuals. Sequenced by immunoSEQ multiplex PCR; TCRdb stores in-frame clones only, minus some. The sample contains approximately 2.1 million clones, 90% to 95% of which appear only once. The sample was naive CD4+ T cells from PBMCs. Subset here: CD45RA+ positively selected. All receptors come from a man between 18 and 29 years old in good health. Some clones in this sample may be carry-over from other donors' samples.

Here the CDR3 reads CASSYGGAKNIQYF. CDR3 sequence (DNA): TGTGCCAGCAGTTACGGCGGAGCCAAAAACATTCAGTACTTC. V and J are TRBV6-8 and TRBJ2-4; D unclear. The V gene lost 2 bases and the J gene lost 0 bases, with 5 bases spanning the gap. Per the germline V gene, CDR1 is MNHGY and CDR2 is SAAAGT. This CDR3 has 14 amino acids.

The chain has TRBV18 and TRBJ2-6; 8 nucleotides line up with TRBD1. This CDR3 has 17 residues. After removal of 8 bases from V and 0 bases from J, the junction contained 9 bases not matched to a gene. Germline V gene data show CDR1 as KGHSH and CDR2 as LQKENI. CDR3 region: CASTTGQANSGANVLTF. The DNA for the CDR3 is TGTGCCAGCACCACGGGACAGGCAAACTCTGGGGCCAACGTCCTGACTTTC.

Points on this clone: Other DNA sequences within the sample encode an identical CDR3. V is TRBV18 and J is TRBJ2-7; 11 bases line up with TRBD2. Germline V gives CDR1 KGHSH, CDR2 LQKENI. The V gene end was trimmed by 3 bases and the J gene end by 6 bases; junction bases not matched to a gene: 7. The CDR3 runs 15 residues. CDR3 residues: CASSPASLAGGEQYF. CDR3 DNA sequence: TGTGCCAGCTCACCCGCGTCGCTAGCGGGAGGCGAGCAGTACTTC.

The J gene is TRBJ2-7, the V gene TRBV7-9, with 7 bases lining up with TRBD2. Germline values: CDR1 SEHNR, CDR2 FQNEAQ (reference sequence). Germline trimming cut 3 bases from V and 0 bases from J; bases unmatched to any gene: 5. The CDR3 is 15 residues long. CDR3 sequence (DNA): TGTGCCAGCAGCTTTACTAGCGCCGTCTCCTACGAGCAGTACTTC. Amino acids: CASSFTSAVSYEQYF.

The rearrangement joins TRBV4-2 to TRBJ2-7; 7 bases match TRBD2. J lost 4 bases, V lost 3 bases, and 9 bases had no gene match. Per the germline V gene, CDR1 is LGHNA and CDR2 is YNFKEQ. CDR3 length equals 15 residues. The CDR3 sequence: CASSQASGTNYEQYF. For the CDR3, the DNA is TGTGCCAGCAGCCAGGCCTCCGGGACTAATTACGAGCAGTACTTC.

The chain combines TRBV7-8 with TRBJ1-2; possibly TRBD1 for D (6 bases). This CDR3 has 15 residues. The ends were cut back, 5 bases at V and 3 bases at J, with 16 bases in the middle. Looked up from germline, CDR1 is SGHVS and CDR2 is FQNEAQ. The CDR3 loop is CASSPTGQGYYGYTF. CDR3 nucleotide sequence: TGTGCCAGCAGCCCCACCGGGCAGGGGTACTATGGCTACACCTTC. Together with reference TRBV7-8 and TRBJ1-2, the CDR3 gives the full variable domain: GAGVSQSPRYKVAKRGQDVALRCDPISGHVSLFWYQQALGQGPEFLTYFQNEAQLDKSGLPSDRFFAERPEGSVSTLKIQRTQQEDSAVYLCASSPTGQGYYGYTFGSGTRLTVV.

The V call is TRBV9, the J call TRBJ2-3; 10 bases match TRBD2. The CDR3 is 16 residues long. V was clipped by 1 base and J by 2 bases; unmatched bases: 4. From germline, CDR1 is SGDLS and CDR2 YYNGEE. As DNA, the CDR3 is TGTGCCAGCAGCGTAACGCTAGCGGGAGCCACAGATACGCAGTATTTT. It codes for CASSVTLAGATDTQYF.

This chain uses TRBV7-3 with TRBJ2-1; TRBD2 matches 8 bases. V was pared by 5 bases and J by 7 bases, with 10 bases of the junction left unmatched. From germline, CDR1 is SGHTA and CDR2 FQGTGA. The CDR3 totals 15 residues. CDR3 nucleotide sequence: TGTGCCAGCAGCCCTCAAGCGGGAGAGTGGAATGAGCAGTTCTTC. It specifies CASSPQAGEWNEQFF.

This chain's CDR3 is CASSYGPTGLAGELFF. CDR3 DNA: TGTGCCAGCAGTTACGGACCGACAGGGTTGGCCGGGGAGCTGTTTTTT. The chain combines TRBV6-5 with TRBJ2-2; TRBD1 matches at 7 bases. Trimming took 2 bases from V and 6 from J; bases not matched to a gene: 9. Germline lookup yields CDR1 MNHEY and CDR2 SVGAGI. The length of the CDR3 is 16 residues.

This clone was detected once. This sample includes further DNA sequences coding for the same CDR3. V and J are TRBV5-1 and TRBJ2-1; D is undetermined. The length of the CDR3 is 13 residues. CDR1 and CDR2 from the germline V gene are SGHRS and YFSETQ. Trimming took 0 bases from V and 6 from J, leaving 7 bases between them. CDR3 residues: CASSLVLGNEQFF. In DNA, the CDR3 is TGCGCCAGCAGCTTGGTTTTGGGCAATGAGCAGTTCTTC.

The J gene is TRBJ2-1, the V gene TRBV6-5, with 8 bases aligning to TRBD2. Germline CDR1 MNHEY, CDR2 SVGAGI. Trimming removed 7 bases from V and 2 bases from J; junction bases left unmatched: 7. CDR3 length: 15 residues. The CDR3 loop reads CASTASGRAYNEQFF. The CDR3 DNA follows: TGTGCCAGCACCGCCAGCGGGAGAGCCTACAATGAGCAGTTCTTC.

The gene calls are TRBV27 and TRBJ2-7, with TRBD2 matching 10 bases. The CDR3 runs to 16 residues. Germline CDR1 MNHEY, CDR2 SMNVEV (reference sequence). The junction had 15 bases not matched to a gene; V was cut back by 6 bases and J by 7 bases. DNA for the CDR3: TGTGCCAGCAGGCCGAAGGCCCTAGCGGGAGTTCGAGAGCAGTACTTC. This codes for CASRPKALAGVREQYF.

V usage is TRBV7-3 and J usage is TRBJ2-1, with TRBD2 matching 7 bases. The V gene's germline CDR1 is SGHTA and CDR2 FQGTGA. The CDR3 extends over 14 amino acids. The J segment lost 5 bases and the V segment lost 4 bases, leaving 5 bases of the junction unmatched. The CDR3 DNA sequence: TGTGCCAGCAGCTCAGCGGGGAGTAACAATGAGCAGTTCTTC. Translated, it gives CASSSAGSNNEQFF.

The V and J genes are TRBV28 and TRBJ1-1; 7 positions agree with TRBD1. The CDR3 is 16 amino acids. J was trimmed by 3 bases and V by 6 bases; bases with no gene match: 13. Germline V gene lookup returns CDR1 MDHEN and CDR2 SYDVKM. The CDR3 coding sequence is TGTGCCAGCAGGACTCCAGGGGGGGGAGGCGACACTGAAGCTTTCTTT. This translates into CASRTPGGGGDTEAFF.

The chain links TRBV30 to TRBJ1-4, with a possible D match to TRBD1 (5 bases). Looked up from germline, CDR1 is GTSNPN and CDR2 is SVGIG (reference sequence). The CDR3 loop spans 16 amino acids. V lost 1 base, J lost 2 bases, and 14 bases lay in between. The CDR3 loop reads CAWSEAGTATNEKLFF. The CDR3 bases are TGTGCCTGGAGTGAGGCAGGGACGGCGACTAATGAAAAACTGTTTTTT.

V and J are TRBV7-2 and TRBJ2-3; D gene unclear. Trimming stripped 2 bases from V and 10 bases from J, with 7 bases between. The CDR3 runs to 11 residues. Germline lookup yields CDR1 SGHTA and CDR2 FQGNSA. The chain's CDR3 is CASSLMAAQYF. For the CDR3, the DNA is TGTGCCAGCAGCTTAATGGCCGCGCAGTATTTT.

V usage is TRBV7-2 and J usage is TRBJ1-5, with 7 bases identical to TRBD1. The CDR3 loop spans 15 amino acids. V gave up 2 bases and J gave up 6 bases; unmatched junction bases: 7. The germline CDR1 and CDR2 sequences are SGHTA and FQGNSA. The CDR3 nucleotides read TGTGCCAGCAGCTTATTAGTAGGGGGCGGTCAGCCCCAGCATTTT. Amino acids: CASSLLVGGGQPQHF.

This chain links TRBV7-3 with TRBJ1-1, with 7 bases matching TRBD1. This CDR3 has 17 residues. Germline CDR1 is SGHTA and CDR2 is FQGTGA. After removal of 2 bases from V and 0 bases from J, the junction contained 9 bases not matched to a gene. CDR3 nucleotide sequence: TGTGCCAGCAGCTTAGGGTCGGGACAGCCCATGAACACTGAAGCTTTCTTT. Translating gives CASSLGSGQPMNTEAFF.

The sample holds one count of this clone. J is TRBJ2-2 and V is TRBV5-1; D gene ambiguous. This CDR3 region has 15 residues. The V and J ends lost 0 bases and 6 bases respectively, with 12 bases between them. From germline, CDR1 is SGHRS and CDR2 YFSETQ. CDR3 protein: CASSLVDLSSGELFF. Written as DNA, the CDR3 is TGCGCCAGCAGCTTGGTGGATCTATCGTCCGGGGAGCTGTTTTTT.

The V gene is TRBV30, the J gene TRBJ1-5; tentatively, D is TRBD1 (6 bases). V gave up 2 bases and J gave up 1 base, with 18 bases separating them. CDR3 size: 17 residues. The germline gives CDR1 GTSNPN, CDR2 SVGIG (reference sequence). The CDR3 here is CAWSLSLGGWSNQPQHF. CDR3 nucleotides: TGTGCCTGGAGTCTCTCCTTGGGGGGCTGGAGCAATCAGCCCCAGCATTTT.

The rearrangement joins TRBV2 to TRBJ2-5; 10 positions match TRBD2. The V gene end was trimmed by 6 bases and the J gene end by 7 bases; junction bases not matched to a gene: 8. The CDR3 length is 14 residues. CDR1 and CDR2 from the germline V gene are SNHLY and FYNNEI. CDR3 coding DNA: TGTGCCAGCAGGACCCTTTTAGCGGGAGGGACCCAGTACTTC. This codes for CASRTLLAGGTQYF.

The V call is TRBV7-9, the J call TRBJ2-1; D gene unclear. Germline CDR1 reads SEHNR; CDR2 reads FQNEAQ (reference sequence). The CDR3 is 14 amino acids. V was trimmed by 5 bases and J by 3 bases, leaving 11 bases between them. DNA of the CDR3: TGTGCCAGCAGCCTCCAGCGATACTACAATGAGCAGTTCTTC. Translated: CASSLQRYYNEQFF.

The chain is built from TRBV11-2 and TRBJ2-7; D uncertain. The CDR3 is made up of 15 amino acids. From germline, CDR1 is SGHAT and CDR2 FQNNGV. Deletions cut 2 bases from V and 2 bases from J, with 13 bases between. CDR3 amino acids: CASSLMRPITYEQYF. In DNA, the CDR3 is TGTGCCAGCAGCTTAATGAGACCTATCACCTACGAGCAGTACTTC.

The chain combines TRBV2 with TRBJ2-1, with 9 bases matching TRBD2. The germline CDR1 and CDR2 sequences are SNHLY and FYNNEI. Germline trimming cut 4 bases from V and 6 bases from J; bases unmatched to any gene: 7. This CDR3 spans 15 amino acids. The CDR3 bases are TGTGCCAGCAGTGTTGAACTAGCGGGCGGCAATGAGCAGTTCTTC. This gives the protein CASSVELAGGNEQFF.

This clone was found once. V and J are TRBV28 and TRBJ2-7; the D is unclear. Trimming pared 2 bases from V and 6 bases from J, leaving 14 bases between. CDR1 and CDR2 (germline): MDHEN, SYDVKM. The CDR3 covers 14 residues. The CDR3 sequence is CASSLLRPHGEQYF. The CDR3 DNA follows: TGTGCCAGCAGTTTACTACGTCCTCACGGCGAGCAGTACTTC.

This chain joins TRBV7-2 and TRBJ1-1; weak D call: TRBD1 (6 bases). V was trimmed by 7 bases and J by 5 bases, leaving 11 bases between them. Germline values: CDR1 SGHTA, CDR2 FQGNSA. This CDR3 is 12 amino acids long. This CDR3 reads CASNRGGTEAFF. The CDR3 nucleotides read TGTGCCAGCAACAGAGGGGGAACTGAAGCTTTCTTT.

This sequence joins TRBV19 and TRBJ1-2, with 8 bases that match TRBD1. The V gene end was trimmed by 10 bases and the J gene end by 5 bases; junction bases not matched to a gene: 6. The germline gives CDR1 LNHDA, CDR2 SQIVND (reference sequence). The CDR3 is 12 amino acids. The CDR3 DNA is TGTGCCACCTCAAACAGGGGGTATGGCTACACCTTC. Its protein product is CATSNRGYGYTF.

The V call is TRBV4-1, the J call TRBJ2-2; a possible D gene is TRBD2 (6 bases). The germline gives CDR1 MGHRA, CDR2 YSYEKL. V dropped 3 bases and J dropped 4 bases, with 15 bases sitting between them. The CDR3 spans 16 residues. DNA for the CDR3: TGCGCCAGCAGCCATGGACCGGGAGTGGGCACCGGGGAGCTGTTTTTT. As protein: CASSHGPGVGTGELFF.

The chain joins TRBV5-4 to TRBJ2-5, with 8 bases matching TRBD2. Trimming took 4 bases from V and 5 from J; bases not matched to a gene: 7. The V gene's germline CDR1 is SGHNT and CDR2 YYREEE (reference sequence). The CDR3 sequence is 14 residues long. CDR3 bases: TGTGCCAGCAGCCGAGGGACTAGTTGGGAGACCCAGTACTTC. This sequence encodes CASSRGTSWETQYF. Full variable domain (rest looked up from reference TRBV5-4 and TRBJ2-5): ETGVTQSPTHLIKTRGQQVTLRCSSQSGHNTVSWYQQALGQGPQFIFQYYREEENGRGNFPPRFSGLQFPNYSSELNVNALELDDSALYLCASSRGTSWETQYFGPGTRLLVL.